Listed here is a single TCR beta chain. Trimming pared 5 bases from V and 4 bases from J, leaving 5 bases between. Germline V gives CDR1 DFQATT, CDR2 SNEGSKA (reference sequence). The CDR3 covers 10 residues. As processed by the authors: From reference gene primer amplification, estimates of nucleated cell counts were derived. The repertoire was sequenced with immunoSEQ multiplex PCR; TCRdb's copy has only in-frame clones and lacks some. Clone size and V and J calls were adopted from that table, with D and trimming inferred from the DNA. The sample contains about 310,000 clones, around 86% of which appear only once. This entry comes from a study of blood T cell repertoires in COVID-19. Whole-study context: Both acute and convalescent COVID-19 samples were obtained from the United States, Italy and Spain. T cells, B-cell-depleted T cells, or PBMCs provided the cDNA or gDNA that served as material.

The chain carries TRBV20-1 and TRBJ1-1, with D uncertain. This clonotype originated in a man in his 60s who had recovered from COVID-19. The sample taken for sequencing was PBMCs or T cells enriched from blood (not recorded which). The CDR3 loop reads CSAFVTEAFF. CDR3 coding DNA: TGCAGTGCTTTCGTCACTGAAGCTTTCTTT.